This T cell receptor beta chain stems from a study of OX40 agonist ivuxolimab in advanced cancers. Study findings and constraints: Relative to CD4+ cells, CD8+ T cells on average had more expanded clones.

This clone was seen only a few times. No antigen is known for it. Assay used: immunoSEQ multiplex PCR; TCRdb lists only in-frame clones, some missing. The sample lists 15,000 to 20,000 clones, roughly 87% occurring once. The CDR3 spans 17 residues. Trimming removed 2 bases at V and 4 bases at J, with 20 bases between. Germline V lookup: CDR1 MDHEN, CDR2 SYDVKM. The chain combines TRBV28 with TRBJ2-5, with a weak D call TRBD2 (6 bases). This TCR derives from an adult with an advanced solid tumor such as melanoma, head and neck, liver or kidney cancer. The sample in question was CD4+ or CD8+ T cells sorted from blood, obtained in a trial of the OX40 agonist ivuxolimab. This CDR3 reads CASSLKGTLGRGETQYF. In nucleotides, the CDR3 is TGTGCCAGCAGTTTAAAGGGGACTTTGGGGCGCGGAGAGACCCAGTACTTC.